This T cell receptor (gamma chain) was recorded in a study of γδ T cells in repeated Plasmodium falciparum infection (dated by TCRdb to the early 2020s). In the study overall: In the natural-infection arm, Malian children exposed to intense seasonal malaria transmission were enrolled and compared against age and gender matched Australian children. Using both natural infection in Mali and controlled human malaria infection, the study looked at the way repeated Plasmodium falciparum infection shapes the human gammadelta T cell repertoire. Four controlled human malaria infections were administered to about five malaria-naive U.S. adults over around 620 days by bites from P. falciparum NF54-infected Anopheles stephensi mosquitoes. The gammadelta TCR repertoires from Mali were analysed in two ways: cross-sectionally during periods with no transmission, and longitudinally across episodes of acute febrile malaria. Samples from controlled-infection subjects were taken at baseline, right before selected infections, and 21 days after each infection. On the study overall, not on this receptor specifically: Vgamma9/Vdelta2+ TCR repertoires kept a highly stable polyclonal repertoire across time and infection, and many TCRgamma sequences overlapped between individuals. The Malian cohort was drawn from a small rural village made up mostly of one ethnic group, which limits generalizability. In Vdelta2-negative, largely Vdelta1+, gammadelta TCR repertoires, repeated controlled infections appeared to drive waves of new clonotype selection. The controlled-infection cohort was small, limiting analysis of inter-individual variability in gammadelta T cell responses. Vdelta2-negative gammadelta TCR repertoires from Malian children appeared more clonally expanded, less diverse and less shared than those of Australian children.

This clone was seen at least ten times. Which antigen it targets is not known. The likely explanation is a read error, given a far larger clone one base away. The identical CDR3 is also encoded by other nucleotide sequences in the sample. The method was multiplex PCR. Sequenced using an Illumina MiSeq. Every sorted gammadelta T cell sample had both its TCR gamma (TRG) and TCR delta (TRD) chains sequenced. Processing in the source paper ran as follows. Repertoire analyses included clonotype tree plots, accumulated frequency of the top 20 clonotypes, diversity index (DI) and D75 metrics. TCRdb reran clone calling on the public reads with CATT; rows sharing one DNA sequence were then combined. None of the V and J calls come from the authors' own analysis; TCRdb made them. The sample records 11,000 to 15,000 gamma-chain clones, more than 1.5% of which are singletons. In total, the top ten clones hold more than 25% of the sample.

For bulk TCR repertoire analysis, Vgamma9/Vdelta2+ and Vdelta2-negative gammadelta T cell populations were isolated by flow sorting from peripheral blood mononuclear cells. The germline V gene specifies VENAVY as CDR1 and YDSYNSRV as CDR2. Taken from cysteine to phenylalanine, the CDR3 has 13 residues. The read is trimmed to its CDR3 DNA, 39 bases read in frame from base 1. Unmatched junction bases come to 5, with V trimmed by 0 bases and J by 6 bases. The TCR was taken from a pool of human donors (malaria-infected and uninfected, not separated). The specimen was gamma-delta T cells from blood. The chain couples TRGV8 to TRGJ1 or TRGJ2. No J gene was available from TCRdb, and it was assigned here by a germline match of the DNA. Read as DNA, the sequence is TGTGCCACCTGGGATAGGCGGCGTTATAAGAAACTCTTT. It specifies CATWDRRRYKKLF.